Given below is one T cell receptor beta chain in context. This record belongs to a study of blood T cell repertoires in COVID-19. Study-level information: T cells, B-cell-depleted T cells, or PBMCs supplied cDNA or gDNA.

Only in-frame clones appear in the TCRdb table, and some are missing; sequencing was by immunoSEQ multiplex PCR. The sample carries roughly 190,000 clones, over 80% recorded once. Germline loops: CDR1 SGHDT, CDR2 YYEEEE. V shed 4 bases, J shed 8 bases, and the junction held 6 bases outside the gene matches. This CDR3 contains 13 residues. Sequences were obtained from PBMCs or T cells enriched from blood (not recorded which). This clonotype was obtained from a woman aged 25-40 years who had been exposed to COVID-19. The chain is built from TRBV5-6 and TRBJ1-2; 9 bases map to TRBD1. This CDR3 is CASSRDREYGYTF. CDR3 in DNA: TGTGCCAGCAGCCGGGACAGGGAGTACGGCTACACCTTC.